The rows below give T cell receptor beta chains drawn from one sample of a study of cytomegalovirus exposure and HLA in healthy donors. Some clones are missing from TCRdb's copy, which holds only in-frame ones; the method was immunoSEQ multiplex PCR. The profile covers fewer than 400,000 clones, with 70% to 90% appearing a single time and about 0.8% taken by the ten largest. The specimen was PBMCs. The receptors stem from a woman between 18 and 30 years old in good health and CMV-seronegative. Both conserved end residues are part of each CDR3. Fields, in order: CDR3 protein, CDR3 DNA, D gene, J gene, clone size, V gene. The D gene is left open where the match is weak. Clone sizes are given selectively: once, few, many, or a class where the clone is expanded.

CDR3 protein: CASSPGVRGEQFF; CDR3 DNA: TGTGCCAGTAGTCCCGGGGTGCGAGGTGAGCAGTTCTTC; D gene: .; J gene: TRBJ2-1; clone size: .; V gene: TRBV19
CDR3 protein: CARTAVAGGQQDTQYF; CDR3 DNA: TGTGCCAGGACCGCGGTGGCGGGAGGGCAACAAGATACGCAGTATTTT; D gene: TRBD2; J gene: TRBJ2-3; clone size: .; V gene: TRBV2
CDR3 protein: CASSPRSELNTEAFF; CDR3 DNA: TGTGCCAGCAGCCCGAGGTCGGAGCTGAACACTGAAGCTTTCTTT; D gene: .; J gene: TRBJ1-1; clone size: .; V gene: TRBV11-2
CDR3 protein: CASSAGLAGAYTGELFF; CDR3 DNA: TGTGCCAGCAGCGCTGGACTAGCGGGAGCGTACACCGGGGAGCTGTTTTTT; D gene: TRBD2; J gene: TRBJ2-2; clone size: .; V gene: TRBV9
CDR3 protein: CASSQTIGLAGVNEQFF; CDR3 DNA: TGTGCCAGCAGCCAAACTATCGGACTAGCGGGGGTAAATGAGCAGTTCTTC; D gene: TRBD2; J gene: TRBJ2-1; clone size: .; V gene: TRBV28
CDR3 protein: CASSQLRYSSTDTQYF; CDR3 DNA: TGCGCCAGCAGCCAACTCAGGTACTCTAGCACAGATACGCAGTATTTT; D gene: .; J gene: TRBJ2-3; clone size: .; V gene: TRBV4-1
CDR3 protein: CASSPDRVGDEQFF; CDR3 DNA: TGTGCCAGCTCACCAGACAGGGTTGGGGATGAGCAGTTCTTC; D gene: TRBD1; J gene: TRBJ2-1; clone size: .; V gene: TRBV18
CDR3 protein: CASSLGTRGQQYF; CDR3 DNA: TGTGCCAGCAGCTTAGGCACAAGGGGCCAACAGTACTTC; D gene: .; J gene: TRBJ2-7; clone size: .; V gene: TRBV7-9
CDR3 protein: CASRSLAGAGGETQYF; CDR3 DNA: TGTGCCAGCAGGAGCCTAGCGGGAGCCGGGGGGGAGACCCAGTACTTC; D gene: TRBD2; J gene: TRBJ2-5; clone size: .; V gene: TRBV28
CDR3 protein: CASIWTGPYEQYF; CDR3 DNA: TGCGCCAGCATTTGGACAGGGCCCTACGAGCAGTACTTC; D gene: TRBD1; J gene: TRBJ2-7; clone size: once; V gene: TRBV10-1
CDR3 protein: CASSRQGLDNEQFF; CDR3 DNA: TGCGCCAGCAGCCGACAGGGGCTGGACAATGAGCAGTTCTTC; D gene: TRBD1; J gene: TRBJ2-1; clone size: .; V gene: TRBV4-3
CDR3 protein: CASSLFGTGNEQYF; CDR3 DNA: TGTGCCAGCAGTTTATTCGGGACAGGGAACGAGCAGTACTTC; D gene: TRBD1; J gene: TRBJ2-7; clone size: once; V gene: TRBV27
CDR3 protein: CASSLARGGGYTF; CDR3 DNA: TGTGCCAGCAGTTTAGCCAGGGGTGGCGGCTACACCTTC; D gene: .; J gene: TRBJ1-2; clone size: once; V gene: TRBV28
CDR3 protein: CASSESLLQVEQYF; CDR3 DNA: TGTGCCAGCAGTGAATCATTGTTACAGGTGGAGCAGTACTTC; D gene: .; J gene: TRBJ2-7; clone size: .; V gene: TRBV25-1
CDR3 protein: CASSSRGPEDFSPQHF; CDR3 DNA: TGTGCCAGTAGTAGCAGGGGGCCCGAGGATTTCTCGCCCCAGCATTTT; D gene: TRBD1; J gene: TRBJ1-5; clone size: .; V gene: TRBV19
CDR3 protein: CSAPGTVYNEQFF; CDR3 DNA: TGCAGCGCCCCCGGGACAGTATACAATGAGCAGTTCTTC; D gene: TRBD1; J gene: TRBJ2-1; clone size: .; V gene: TRBV29-1
CDR3 protein: CASSPGGGQGYVGYTF; CDR3 DNA: TGTGCCAGCAGCCCGGGTGGGGGACAGGGCTATGTTGGCTACACCTTC; D gene: TRBD1; J gene: TRBJ1-2; clone size: .; V gene: TRBV7-3
CDR3 protein: CASSLTNRGYGYTF; CDR3 DNA: TGTGCCAGCAGCTTAACGAACAGGGGCTATGGCTACACCTTC; D gene: TRBD1; J gene: TRBJ1-2; clone size: .; V gene: TRBV7-3
CDR3 protein: CASSSADKDQPQHF; CDR3 DNA: TGTGCCAGCAGTTCCGCCGACAAGGATCAGCCCCAGCATTTT; D gene: .; J gene: TRBJ1-5; clone size: .; V gene: TRBV6-5
CDR3 protein: CASSTGAGQVMNTEAFF; CDR3 DNA: TGTGCCAGCAGCACCGGGGCGGGACAGGTGATGAACACTGAAGCTTTCTTT; D gene: TRBD1; J gene: TRBJ1-1; clone size: .; V gene: TRBV5-4
CDR3 protein: CASSLNSLHGSYNEQFF; CDR3 DNA: TGCGCCAGCAGCTTGAATAGCCTTCACGGATCCTACAATGAGCAGTTCTTC; D gene: .; J gene: TRBJ2-1; clone size: few; V gene: TRBV5-1
CDR3 protein: CASSANSAGDYEQYF; CDR3 DNA: TGTGCCAGCAGTGCTAATTCAGCGGGAGACTACGAGCAGTACTTC; D gene: TRBD2; J gene: TRBJ2-7; clone size: .; V gene: TRBV27